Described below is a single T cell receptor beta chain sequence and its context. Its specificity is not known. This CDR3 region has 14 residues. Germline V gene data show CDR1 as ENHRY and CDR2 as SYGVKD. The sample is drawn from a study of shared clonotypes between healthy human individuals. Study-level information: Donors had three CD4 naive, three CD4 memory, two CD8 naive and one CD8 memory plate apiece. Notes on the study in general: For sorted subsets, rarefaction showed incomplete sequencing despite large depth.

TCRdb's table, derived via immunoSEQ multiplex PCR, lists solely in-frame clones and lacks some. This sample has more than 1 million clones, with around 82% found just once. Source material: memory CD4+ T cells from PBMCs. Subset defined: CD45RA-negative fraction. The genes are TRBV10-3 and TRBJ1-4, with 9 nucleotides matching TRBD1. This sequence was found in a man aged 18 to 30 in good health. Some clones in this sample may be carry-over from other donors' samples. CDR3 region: CGTSPTGGHEKLFF. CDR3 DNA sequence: TGTGGCACTTCTCCGACAGGGGGTCATGAAAAACTGTTTTTT.